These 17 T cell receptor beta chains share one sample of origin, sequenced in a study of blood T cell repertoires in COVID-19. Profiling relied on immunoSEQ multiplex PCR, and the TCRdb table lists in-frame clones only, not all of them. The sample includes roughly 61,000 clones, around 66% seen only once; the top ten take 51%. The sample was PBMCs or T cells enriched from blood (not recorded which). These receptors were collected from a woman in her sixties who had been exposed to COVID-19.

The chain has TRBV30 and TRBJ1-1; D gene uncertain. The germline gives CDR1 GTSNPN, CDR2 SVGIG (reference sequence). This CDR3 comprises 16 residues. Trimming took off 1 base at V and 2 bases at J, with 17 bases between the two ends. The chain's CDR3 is CAWSGQLYQENTEAFF. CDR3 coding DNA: TGTGCCTGGAGTGGTCAGCTCTACCAGGAAAACACTGAAGCTTTCTTT.

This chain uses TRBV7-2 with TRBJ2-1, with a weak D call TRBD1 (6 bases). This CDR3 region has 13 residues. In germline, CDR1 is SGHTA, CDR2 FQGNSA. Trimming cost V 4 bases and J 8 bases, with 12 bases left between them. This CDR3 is CASSSRGFDEQFF. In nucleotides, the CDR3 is TGTGCCAGCAGCTCAAGGGGGTTTGATGAGCAGTTCTTC. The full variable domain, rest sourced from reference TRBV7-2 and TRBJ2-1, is GAGVSQSPSNKVTEKGKDVELRCDPISGHTALYWYRQSLGQGLEFLIYFQGNSAPDKSGLPSDRFSAERTGGSVSTLTIQRTQQEDSAVYLCASSSRGFDEQFFGPGTRLTVL.

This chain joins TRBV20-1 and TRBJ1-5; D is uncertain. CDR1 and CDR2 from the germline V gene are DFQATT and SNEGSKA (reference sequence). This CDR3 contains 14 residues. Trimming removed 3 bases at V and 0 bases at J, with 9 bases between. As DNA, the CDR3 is TGCAGTGCTAGTACGGGGAGTAGCAATCAGCCCCAGCATTTT. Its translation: CSASTGSSNQPQHF.

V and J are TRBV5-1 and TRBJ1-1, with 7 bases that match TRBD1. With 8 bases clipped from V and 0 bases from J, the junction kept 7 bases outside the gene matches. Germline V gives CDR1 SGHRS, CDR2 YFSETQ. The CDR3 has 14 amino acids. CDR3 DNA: TGCGCCAGTGGATCGGGACAGCTGAACACTGAAGCTTTCTTT. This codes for CASGSGQLNTEAFF.

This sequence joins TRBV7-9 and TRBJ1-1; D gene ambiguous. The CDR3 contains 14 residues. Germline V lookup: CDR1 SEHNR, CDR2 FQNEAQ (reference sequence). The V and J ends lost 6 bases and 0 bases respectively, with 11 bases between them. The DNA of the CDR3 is TGTGCCAGCAGGGACTCCAGTATGAACACTGAAGCTTTCTTT. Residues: CASRDSSMNTEAFF.

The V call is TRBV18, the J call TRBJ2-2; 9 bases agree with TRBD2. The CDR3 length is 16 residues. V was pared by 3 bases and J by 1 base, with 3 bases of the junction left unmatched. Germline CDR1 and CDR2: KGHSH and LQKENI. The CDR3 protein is CASSPSLAGNTGELFF. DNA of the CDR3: TGTGCCAGCTCACCGTCACTAGCGGGGAACACCGGGGAGCTGTTTTTT.

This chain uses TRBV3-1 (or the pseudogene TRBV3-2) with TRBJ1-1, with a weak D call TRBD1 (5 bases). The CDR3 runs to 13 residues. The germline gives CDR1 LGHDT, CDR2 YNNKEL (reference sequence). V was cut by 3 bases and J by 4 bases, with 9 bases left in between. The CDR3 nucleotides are TGTGCCAGCAGCCAGGGGGGGATCACTGAAGCTTTCTTT. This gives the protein CASSQGGITEAFF.

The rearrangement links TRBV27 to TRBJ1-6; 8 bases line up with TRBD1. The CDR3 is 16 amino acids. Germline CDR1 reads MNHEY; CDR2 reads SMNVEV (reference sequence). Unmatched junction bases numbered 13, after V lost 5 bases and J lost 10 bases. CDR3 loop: CASSILTGGVMSPLHF. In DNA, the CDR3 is TGTGCCAGCAGTATACTAACAGGGGGGGTCATGTCACCCCTCCACTTT.

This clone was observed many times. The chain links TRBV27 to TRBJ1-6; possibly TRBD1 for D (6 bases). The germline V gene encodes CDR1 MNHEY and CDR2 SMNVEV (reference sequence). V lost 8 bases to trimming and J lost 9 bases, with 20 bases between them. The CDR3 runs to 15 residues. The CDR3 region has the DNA TGTGCCAGCGGGGAGAACAGGGCTAGGAGTTCACCCCTCCACTTT. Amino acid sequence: CASGENRARSSPLHF.

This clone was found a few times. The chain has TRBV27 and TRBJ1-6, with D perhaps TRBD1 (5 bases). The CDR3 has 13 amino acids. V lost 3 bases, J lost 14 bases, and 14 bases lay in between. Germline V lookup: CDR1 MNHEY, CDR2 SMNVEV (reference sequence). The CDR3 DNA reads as TGTGCCAGCAGTTTCGACAGCGCCCCGTCCCTCCACTTT. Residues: CASSFDSAPSLHF.

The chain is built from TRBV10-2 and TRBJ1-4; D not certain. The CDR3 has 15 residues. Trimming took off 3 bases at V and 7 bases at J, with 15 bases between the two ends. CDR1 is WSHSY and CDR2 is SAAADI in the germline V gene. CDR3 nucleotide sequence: TGCGCCAGCAGTGATCCGTCCGGGTCTGGTGAAAAACTGTTTTTT. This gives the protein CASSDPSGSGEKLFF.

DNA for the CDR3: TGTGCCAGCAGCCAGGCCTCCGGACTGGGTGCTTTCTTT. Its translation: CASSQASGLGAFF. The chain uses TRBV16 and TRBJ1-1; D remains ambiguous. V was shortened by 3 bases and J by 11 bases, with 16 bases between the two germline ends. The CDR3 length is 13 residues. From germline, CDR1 is KGHSY and CDR2 FQNENV.

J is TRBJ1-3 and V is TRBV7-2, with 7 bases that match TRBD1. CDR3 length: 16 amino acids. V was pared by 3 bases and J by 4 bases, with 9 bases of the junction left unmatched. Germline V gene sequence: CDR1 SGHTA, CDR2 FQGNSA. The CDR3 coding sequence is TGTGCCAGCAGCTTGGACAGGCGGCCACTCGGAAACACCATATATTTT. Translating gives CASSLDRRPLGNTIYF.

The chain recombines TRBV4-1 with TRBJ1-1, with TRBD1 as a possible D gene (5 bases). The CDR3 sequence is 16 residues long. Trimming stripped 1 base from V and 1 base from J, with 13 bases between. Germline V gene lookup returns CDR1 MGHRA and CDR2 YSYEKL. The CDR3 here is CASSQVGQGGNTEAFF. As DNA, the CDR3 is TGCGCCAGCAGCCAAGTTGGGCAGGGAGGGAACACTGAAGCTTTCTTT.

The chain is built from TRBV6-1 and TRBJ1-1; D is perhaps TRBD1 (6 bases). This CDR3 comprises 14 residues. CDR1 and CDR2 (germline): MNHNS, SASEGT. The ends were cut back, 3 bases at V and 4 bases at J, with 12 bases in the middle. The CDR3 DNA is TGTGCCAGCAGTGATACAGGGCGGGCCACTGAAGCTTTCTTT. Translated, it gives CASSDTGRATEAFF.

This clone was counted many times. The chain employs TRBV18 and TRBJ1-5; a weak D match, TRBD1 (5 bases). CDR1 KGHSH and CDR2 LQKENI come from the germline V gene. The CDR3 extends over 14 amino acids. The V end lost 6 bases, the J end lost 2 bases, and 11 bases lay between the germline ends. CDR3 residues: CASSPGGGNQPQHF. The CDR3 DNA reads TGTGCCAGCTCCCCGGGAGGGGGCAATCAGCCCCAGCATTTT.

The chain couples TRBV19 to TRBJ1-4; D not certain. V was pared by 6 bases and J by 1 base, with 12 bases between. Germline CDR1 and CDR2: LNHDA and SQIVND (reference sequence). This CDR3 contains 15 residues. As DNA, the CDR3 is TGTGCCAGTAGGGAGTTTGGTGGAACTAATGAAAAACTGTTTTTT. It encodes CASREFGGTNEKLFF.